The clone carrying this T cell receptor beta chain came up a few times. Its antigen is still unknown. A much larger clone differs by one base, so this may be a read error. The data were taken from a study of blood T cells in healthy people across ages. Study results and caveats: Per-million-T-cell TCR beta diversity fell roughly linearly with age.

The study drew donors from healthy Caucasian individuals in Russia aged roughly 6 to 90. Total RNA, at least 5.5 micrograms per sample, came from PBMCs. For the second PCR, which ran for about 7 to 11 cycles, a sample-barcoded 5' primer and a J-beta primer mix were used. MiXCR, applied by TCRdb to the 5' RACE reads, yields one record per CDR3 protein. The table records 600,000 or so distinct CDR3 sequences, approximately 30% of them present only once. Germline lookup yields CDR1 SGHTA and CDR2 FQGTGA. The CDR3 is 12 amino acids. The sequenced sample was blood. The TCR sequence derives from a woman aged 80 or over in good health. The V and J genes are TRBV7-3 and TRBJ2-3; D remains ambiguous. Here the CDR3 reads CASTLSTDTQYF. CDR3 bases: TGTGCCAGCACCTTAAGCACAGATACGCAGTATTTT.